This T cell receptor (beta chain) is drawn from a study of identical twins. Using its own MiXCR run on the 5' RACE reads, TCRdb lists one record per CDR3 protein. The table has about 520,000 distinct CDR3 sequences, roughly a fifth seen once. Concerning this clonotype itself: The antigen is unknown.

Notes on the study in general: Insertions were reduced in abundant cord blood beta clonotypes but not in memory repertoires.

The CDR3 extends over 14 amino acids. Looked up from germline, CDR1 is LGHDT and CDR2 is YNNKEL (reference sequence). Trimming took 4 bases from V and 1 from J, leaving 7 bases between them. These same data were also listed under a study on T cells expressing NK-cell markers. That report notes: Serological testing identified most of the eight sequenced donors as HCMV-seropositive and one as seronegative. Only alpha-beta TCR T cells were sorted in several experiments, using an anti-gamma-delta TCR antibody. It was still unclear whether expanded NKG2C+ T cell clones were HCMV specific.

The sequence was collected from a woman younger than 35 in good health. Sequencing input: CD4+ T cells sorted from blood. V and J are TRBV3-1 and TRBJ2-2, with no clear D. Here the CDR3 DNA reads TGTGCCAGCAGCCCCCAGGTGAACACCGGGGAGCTGTTTTTT. The encoded protein is CASSPQVNTGELFF.